What follows are 11 T cell receptor beta chains derived from one specimen sequenced in a study of blood T cell repertoires in COVID-19. Produced via immunoSEQ multiplex PCR; TCRdb's table is partial and in-frame only. This sample has about 410,000 clones; 80% to 95% occur once, and the top ten carry about 0.57%. The sequenced sample was PBMCs or T cells enriched from blood (not recorded which). The origin of the receptors is a man between 18 and 29 years old who had recovered from COVID-19.

The rearrangement joins TRBV4-1 to TRBJ1-2; D gene uncertain. The V end was cut by 0 bases, the J end by 4 bases, with 9 bases between. The V gene's germline CDR1 is MGHRA and CDR2 YSYEKL. This CDR3 is 14 amino acids long. The chain's CDR3 is CASSQDNGAYGYTF. CDR3 DNA: TGCGCCAGCAGCCAAGACAACGGAGCCTATGGCTACACCTTC.

This clone showed up just once. The V and J genes are TRBV11-2 and TRBJ1-2; 8 nucleotides align to TRBD1. The germline gives CDR1 SGHAT, CDR2 FQNNGV. Losses at the gene ends were 2 bases for V and 4 bases for J; bases not matched to a gene: 6. The CDR3 covers 15 residues. CDR3 DNA: TGTGCCAGCAGCTTACCCTTCGACAGGGGCTATGGCTACACCTTC. As protein: CASSLPFDRGYGYTF.

The V gene is TRBV29-1, the J gene TRBJ1-2; perhaps TRBD1 as D (6 bases). Germline CDR1 reads SQVTM; CDR2 reads ANQGSEA. V was cut by 3 bases and J by 10 bases, with 15 bases left in between. CDR3 length: 12 amino acids. CDR3 region: CSVELGGADYTF. The CDR3 bases are TGCAGCGTTGAGCTTGGGGGGGCTGACTACACCTTC.

The rearrangement links TRBV7-3 to TRBJ2-1; tentative D call: TRBD2 (6 bases). This CDR3 contains 14 residues. The V end lost 0 bases, the J end lost 12 bases, and 15 bases lay between the germline ends. Germline V gives CDR1 SGHTA, CDR2 FQGTGA. The CDR3 loop is CASSLTRLEGAQFF. CDR3 in DNA: TGTGCCAGCAGCTTAACCCGCTTGGAGGGCGCGCAGTTCTTC.

The J gene is TRBJ2-5, the V gene TRBV6-5, with 7 bases aligning to TRBD1. This CDR3 region has 13 residues. CDR1 and CDR2 (germline): MNHEY, SVGAGI. Trimming cost V 6 bases and J 5 bases; bases outside gene matches: 6. The CDR3 DNA reads TGTGCCAGCAGCGACAGGGTGGCGGAGACCCAGTACTTC. Amino acid sequence: CASSDRVAETQYF.

The chain has TRBV7-9 and TRBJ1-1; 8 bases align to TRBD1. Germline V gene data show CDR1 as SEHNR and CDR2 as FQNEAQ (reference sequence). The CDR3 contains 14 residues. V dropped 6 bases and J dropped 6; count of bases not matched to a gene: 9. CDR3 DNA sequence: TGTGCCAGCAGTTATAACACAGGGGGGTCTGAAGCTTTCTTT. Amino acids: CASSYNTGGSEAFF.

A word on this clone: Other DNA sequences in the sample encode the same CDR3. This chain joins TRBV3-1 (or the pseudogene TRBV3-2) and TRBJ1-3; D call uncertain. With 3 bases removed from V and 4 bases from J, the gap between germline ends came to 7 bases. The germline V gene has CDR1 LGHDT and CDR2 YNNKEL (reference sequence). The CDR3 contains 13 residues. CDR3 sequence (DNA): TGTGCCAGCAGCCACAGGTCCGGAAACACCATATATTTT. Protein sequence: CASSHRSGNTIYF.

V usage is TRBV5-1 and J usage is TRBJ2-7, with 8 nucleotides matching TRBD2. The CDR3 is 15 residues long. V lost 4 bases and J lost 0; bases outside the gene matches: 6. Germline values: CDR1 SGHRS, CDR2 YFSETQ. The DNA of the CDR3 is TGCGCCAGCAGCCACAGCGGGAGCTACTCCTACGAGCAGTACTTC. Protein sequence: CASSHSGSYSYEQYF.

The chain links TRBV4-1 to TRBJ1-1, with TRBD1 as a possible D gene (5 bases). The CDR3 consists of 16 residues. Deletions cut 4 bases from V and 6 bases from J, with 21 bases between. Germline-derived CDR1 and CDR2 are MGHRA and YSYEKL. CDR3 region: CASSPRGSGDIPEAFF. For the CDR3, the DNA is TGCGCCAGCAGCCCCCGAGGCTCGGGGGATATACCTGAAGCTTTCTTT.

This clone was detected only once. This chain uses TRBV3-1 (or the pseudogene TRBV3-2) with TRBJ1-3; 9 positions match TRBD1. Germline-derived CDR1 and CDR2 are LGHDT and YNNKEL (reference sequence). Trimming took 3 bases from V and 0 from J; bases not matched to a gene: 3. The CDR3 length is 16 residues. The CDR3 loop reads CASSQTGGSSGNTIYF. CDR3 nucleotide sequence: TGTGCCAGCAGCCAGACAGGGGGTTCCTCTGGAAACACCATATATTTT.

This clone was seen only once. The chain joins TRBV27 to TRBJ2-7; a weak D match, TRBD1 (6 bases). The CDR3 consists of 15 residues. CDR1 and CDR2 (germline): MNHEY, SMNVEV (reference sequence). The ends were cut back, 3 bases at V and 2 bases at J, with 14 bases in the middle. The DNA of the CDR3 is TGTGCCAGCAGTTTCACGAACAGGGACGCCTACGAGCAGTACTTC. This translates into CASSFTNRDAYEQYF.